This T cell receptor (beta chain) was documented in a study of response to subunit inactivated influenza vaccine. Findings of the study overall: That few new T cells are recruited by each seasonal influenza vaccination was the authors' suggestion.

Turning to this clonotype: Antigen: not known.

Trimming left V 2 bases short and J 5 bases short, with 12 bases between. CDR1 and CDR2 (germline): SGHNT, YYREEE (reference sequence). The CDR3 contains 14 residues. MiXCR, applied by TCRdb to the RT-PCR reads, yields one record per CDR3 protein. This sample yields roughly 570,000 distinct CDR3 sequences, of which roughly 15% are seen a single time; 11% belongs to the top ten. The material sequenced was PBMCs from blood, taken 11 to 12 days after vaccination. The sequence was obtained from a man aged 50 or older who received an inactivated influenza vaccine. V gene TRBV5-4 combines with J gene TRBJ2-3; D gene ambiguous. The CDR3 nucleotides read TGTGCCAGCAGCTTACTGCACGCCGGAGATACGCAGTATTTT. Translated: CASSLLHAGDTQYF.